The 27 T cell receptor beta chains below were found in one sample sequenced in a study of Graves' ophthalmopathy and Graves' hyperthyroidism listed by TCRdb under 2018. Data came from an Illumina HiSeq 2000. TCR beta CDR3 regions were amplified from RNA transcripts for repertoire sequencing. A first-round RT-PCR used HTBI primers with the Qiagen OneStep RT-PCR kit, followed by a second-round multiplex PCR, size selection and purification. TCRdb redid the processing of the public reads, applying fastp at Q25 and MiXCR, and retained in-frame beta chains. Each record represents a unique CDR3 protein, reported with the most common genes and DNA among its rows. Counted in this sample were 350,000 to 450,000 distinct CDR3 sequences; approximately 16% of them appeared once. The ten largest clones represent approximately 1.4% of the sample. Sequencing was done on a sample of peripheral blood. The receptors originated from a woman between 18 and 30 years old with Graves' ophthalmopathy. Donor details come from another sample of the same person, matched by shared clones.

This clonotype was observed at least ten times. This chain uses TRBV12-3 or TRBV12-4 with TRBJ2-7, with TRBD1 identical over 11 bases. CDR3 length equals 16 residues. V shed 5 bases, J shed 1 base, and the junction held 7 bases outside the gene matches. The chain's CDR3 is CASSEIRDRGSYEQYF. The CDR3 coding sequence is TGTGCCAGCAGTGAAATCCGGGACAGGGGGTCCTACGAGCAGTACTTC.

The table lists this clonotype with many counts. The chain uses TRBV29-1 and TRBJ1-1; 8 positions match TRBD1. Unmatched junction bases numbered 10, after V lost 8 bases and J lost 5 bases. This CDR3 spans 13 amino acids. Germline CDR1 SQVTM, CDR2 ANQGSEA. The CDR3 spells CSSYQGARTEAFF. The DNA for the CDR3 is TGCAGCTCTTACCAGGGGGCTCGGACTGAAGCTTTCTTT. The full variable domain, rest sourced from reference TRBV29-1 and TRBJ1-1, is SAVISQKPSRDICQRGTSLTIQCQVDSQVTMMFWYRQQPGQSLTLIATANQGSEATYESGFVIDKFPISRPNLTFSTLTVSNMSPEDSSIYLCSSYQGARTEAFFGQGTRLTVV.

The table lists this clonotype with many counts. Germline is not matched at one junction end, which may reflect a read error. V is TRBV7-9 and J is TRBJ1-2; perhaps TRBD1 as D (6 bases). Germline CDR1 SEHNR, CDR2 FQNEAQ (reference sequence). The CDR3 consists of 10 residues. CDR3 sequence reads: CASNPTTGNF. DNA of the CDR3: TGTGCCAGCAATCCTACGACAGGAAACTTC.

The table lists this clonotype with many counts. V gene TRBV10-3 combines with J gene TRBJ1-5, with D possibly being TRBD1 (6 bases). Trimming left V 8 bases short and J 8 bases short, with 16 bases between. CDR1 and CDR2 from the germline V gene are ENHRY and SYGVKD. This CDR3 spans 13 amino acids. This CDR3 is CAIGGRALEPQHF. CDR3 coding DNA: TGTGCCATCGGGGGGCGGGCCTTGGAGCCCCAGCATTTT.

This clonotype was seen ten or more times. The chain has TRBV7-2 and TRBJ2-7; D unclear. V lost 0 bases to trimming and J lost 4 bases, with 7 bases between them. Germline V gene data show CDR1 as SGHTA and CDR2 as FQGNSA. CDR3 length: 13 residues. CDR3: CASSLARRYEQYF. CDR3 in DNA: TGTGCCAGCAGCTTAGCGAGGCGGTACGAGCAGTACTTC. The full variable domain, its missing parts supplied by reference TRBV7-2 and TRBJ2-7, is GAGVSQSPSNKVTEKGKDVELRCDPISGHTALYWYRQSLGQGLEFLIYFQGNSAPDKSGLPSDRFSAERTGGSVSTLTIQRTQQEDSAVYLCASSLARRYEQYFGPGTRLTVT.

This clonotype was seen repeatedly, ten times or more. The gene calls are TRBV4-3 and TRBJ1-2, with 11 bases that match TRBD1. Germline assignment: CDR1 LGHNA and CDR2 YSLEER. The CDR3 length is 15 residues. Losses at the gene ends were 4 bases for V and 6 bases for J; bases not matched to a gene: 7. The CDR3 sequence is CASSRAGQGAHGYTF. The CDR3 bases are TGCGCCAGCAGCCGGGCAGGACAGGGGGCTCATGGCTACACCTTC.

This clonotype showed up many times. The chain couples TRBV19 to TRBJ1-5, with no clear D. V dropped 5 bases and J dropped 5 bases, with 4 bases sitting between them. This CDR3 contains 11 residues. Germline CDR1 and CDR2: LNHDA and SQIVND (reference sequence). The CDR3 loop is CASSSDQPQHF. In DNA form, the CDR3 reads TGTGCCAGTAGTTCAGATCAGCCCCAGCATTTT. Full variable domain (missing parts from reference TRBV19 and TRBJ1-5): DGGITQSPKYLFRKEGQNVTLSCEQNLNHDAMYWYRQDPGQGLRLIYYSQIVNDFQKGDIAEGYSVSREKKESFPLTVTSAQKNPTAFYLCASSSDQPQHFGDGTRLSIL.

This clonotype was found once. The V call is TRBV7-8, the J call TRBJ1-6, with 7 bases matching TRBD1. Germline lookup yields CDR1 SGHVS and CDR2 FQNEAQ. Germline trimming cut 3 bases from V and 8 bases from J; bases unmatched to any gene: 10. The CDR3 loop spans 16 amino acids. The chain's CDR3 is CASSFERQGVYSPLHF. The DNA for the CDR3 is TGTGCCAGCAGCTTTGAGCGGCAGGGGGTTTATTCACCCCTCCACTTT. The whole variable domain, filled in from reference TRBV7-8 and TRBJ1-6, reads GAGVSQSPRYKVAKRGQDVALRCDPISGHVSLFWYQQALGQGPEFLTYFQNEAQLDKSGLPSDRFFAERPEGSVSTLKIQRTQQEDSAVYLCASSFERQGVYSPLHFGNGTRLTVT.

This clonotype was seen at least ten times. The gene calls are TRBV5-1 and TRBJ1-1; tentative D call: TRBD1 (5 bases). The germline CDR1 and CDR2 sequences are SGHRS and YFSETQ. The ends were cut back, 5 bases at V and 1 base at J, with 15 bases in the middle. This CDR3 contains 15 residues. The CDR3 is CASRIGAGPNTEAFF. The CDR3 DNA reads as TGCGCCAGCAGGATCGGTGCAGGGCCGAACACTGAAGCTTTCTTT.

The rearrangement joins TRBV11-2 to TRBJ2-3, with 9 bases that match TRBD2. The germline CDR1 and CDR2 sequences are SGHAT and FQNNGV. V dropped 5 bases and J dropped 2; count of bases not matched to a gene: 11. The CDR3 is made up of 17 amino acids. Written as DNA, the CDR3 is TGTGCCAGCAGCGTCACCTTTAGCGGGAGTCTCACAGATACGCAGTATTTT. Protein product: CASSVTFSGSLTDTQYF.

At least ten counts were recorded for this clonotype. J is TRBJ1-5 and V is TRBV19; D is perhaps TRBD1 (5 bases). The CDR3 is made up of 15 amino acids. Trimming removed 8 bases at V and 5 bases at J, with 19 bases between. The germline V gene has CDR1 LNHDA and CDR2 SQIVND (reference sequence). The CDR3 protein is CASQHQGGVDQPQHF. The DNA for the CDR3 is TGTGCCAGTCAACACCAGGGAGGGGTCGATCAGCCCCAGCATTTT. Full variable domain (outside the CDR3, taken from reference TRBV19 and TRBJ1-5): DGGITQSPKYLFRKEGQNVTLSCEQNLNHDAMYWYRQDPGQGLRLIYYSQIVNDFQKGDIAEGYSVSREKKESFPLTVTSAQKNPTAFYLCASQHQGGVDQPQHFGDGTRLSIL.

In this sample, this clonotype turned up many times. The rearrangement links TRBV12-3 or TRBV12-4 to TRBJ1-1; D gene unclear. V lost 3 bases, J lost 1 base, and 12 bases lay in between. The CDR3 is 15 amino acids. The CDR3 region has the DNA TGTGCCAGCAGTTTCAACACGGCCAGGAACACTGAAGCTTTCTTT. Translated, it gives CASSFNTARNTEAFF.

The sample holds many counts of this clonotype. The chain combines TRBV6-1 with TRBJ1-1; 10 bases align to TRBD1. V shed 10 bases, J shed 2 bases, and the junction held 7 bases outside the gene matches. CDR3 size: 14 residues. Germline CDR1 and CDR2: MNHNS and SASEGT. In DNA form, the CDR3 reads TGTGCCACCCCCCGGGACAGGGGTAACACTGAAGCTTTCTTT. This encodes CATPRDRGNTEAFF.

This clonotype was observed many times. The chain is built from TRBV12-3 or TRBV12-4 and TRBJ1-6; D is unresolved. The CDR3 length is 13 residues. Trimming stripped 9 bases from V and 7 bases from J, with 13 bases between. Here the CDR3 DNA reads TGTGCCAGTACAAACACGAGGAATTCACCCCTCCACTTT. It encodes CASTNTRNSPLHF.

This clonotype was counted ten times or more. The chain employs TRBV6-5 and TRBJ2-7, with TRBD2 identical over 11 bases. The CDR3 has 14 amino acids. The germline V gene has CDR1 MNHEY and CDR2 SVGAGI. V was clipped by 8 bases and J by 7 bases; unmatched bases: 10. In DNA form, the CDR3 reads TGTGCCAGCGGTACTAGCGGGAGACGGAGAGAGCAGTACTTC. Encoded protein: CASGTSGRRREQYF.

The rearrangement links TRBV7-2 to TRBJ2-5; tentative D call: TRBD2 (6 bases). V was shortened by 2 bases and J by 4 bases, with 14 bases between the two germline ends. CDR3 length: 15 residues. Germline CDR1 is SGHTA and CDR2 is FQGNSA. This CDR3 reads CASSLSASVGETQYF. CDR3 DNA: TGTGCCAGCAGCTTAAGTGCTAGCGTGGGAGAGACCCAGTACTTC.

This clonotype was detected many times. CDR3 in DNA: TGTGCCAGCCGCGGGACAGCCACCTACGAGCAGTACTTC. Translated, it gives CASRGTATYEQYF. This chain uses TRBV7-2 with TRBJ2-7; possible D gene TRBD1, 7 bases. Germline V lookup: CDR1 SGHTA, CDR2 FQGNSA. The CDR3 runs 13 residues. V lost 8 bases, J lost 2 bases, and 13 bases lay in between.

This clonotype was seen at least ten times. This chain connects TRBV20-1 to TRBJ2-5; D might be TRBD2 (5 bases). Germline V gene data show CDR1 as DFQATT and CDR2 as SNEGSKA (reference sequence). The CDR3 length is 13 residues. Trimming pared 4 bases from V and 5 bases from J, leaving 14 bases between. The CDR3 bases are TGCAGTGCTACGAGCGGTCTTCGGGAGACCCAGTACTTC. The encoded protein is CSATSGLRETQYF.

This clonotype has a handful of counts. This rearrangement joins TRBV12-3 or TRBV12-4 to TRBJ1-2; a possible D gene is TRBD1 (5 bases). The CDR3 is 12 residues long. Trimming took off 4 bases at V and 5 bases at J, with 8 bases between the two ends. The CDR3 DNA is TGTGCCAGCAGTTCGGGACCTTATGGCTACACCTTC. It is translated as CASSSGPYGYTF.

The chain joins TRBV7-9 to TRBJ1-2, with D tentatively TRBD1 (5 bases). CDR1 SEHNR and CDR2 FQNEAQ come from the germline V gene (reference sequence). This CDR3 spans 13 amino acids. V was cut by 5 bases and J by 5 bases, with 12 bases left in between. For the CDR3, the DNA is TGTGCCAGCAGCGAGCGGGGGAGGTATGGCTACACCTTC. Amino acid sequence: CASSERGRYGYTF.

This clonotype has a count of ten or more. The chain joins TRBV7-2 to TRBJ2-7; 9 bases match TRBD2. Losses at the gene ends were 8 bases for V and 5 bases for J; bases not matched to a gene: 10. CDR3 length: 14 residues. Germline CDR1 is SGHTA and CDR2 is FQGNSA. DNA of the CDR3: TGTGCCAGCGGCTATCCTAGCGGGAATCACGAGCAGTACTTC. This translates into CASGYPSGNHEQYF. Drawing the rest from reference TRBV7-2 and TRBJ2-7, the complete variable domain is GAGVSQSPSNKVTEKGKDVELRCDPISGHTALYWYRQSLGQGLEFLIYFQGNSAPDKSGLPSDRFSAERTGGSVSTLTIQRTQQEDSAVYLCASGYPSGNHEQYFGPGTRLTVT.

This clonotype was seen ten or more times. This sequence joins TRBV29-1 and TRBJ1-1; TRBD1 matches 7 bases. With V trimmed by 7 bases and J by 4 bases, 9 bases remained unmatched. Germline CDR1 reads SQVTM; CDR2 reads ANQGSEA. This CDR3 is built from 13 residues. CDR3 bases: TGCAGCGGTACGACAGGGCGGGGCACTGAAGCTTTCTTT. Its protein is CSGTTGRGTEAFF.

This clonotype was recorded many times. The chain uses TRBV12-3 or TRBV12-4 and TRBJ2-7; 12 bases fit TRBD2. V was pared by 3 bases and J by 5 bases, with 5 bases of the junction left unmatched. CDR3 length: 15 residues. CDR3 nucleotide sequence: TGTGCCAGCAGTTTCATGACTAGCGGGAGCCACGAGCAGTACTTC. Translation gives CASSFMTSGSHEQYF.

This clonotype occurred many times. The limits of the CDR3 on the DNA are not certain, so only TCRdb's listed CDR3 is given. This chain links TRBV27 with TRBJ2-5. The CDR3 numbers 14 amino acids, ends counted. Germline V gives CDR1 MNHEY, CDR2 SMNVEV (reference sequence). CDR3 residues: CASSTSDGRETQYF.

This clonotype occurred many times. The chain combines TRBV6-2 or TRBV6-3 with TRBJ1-1; D is possibly TRBD1 (6 bases). V shed 6 bases and J shed 2 bases, with 16 bases lying between them. Germline values: CDR1 MNHEY, CDR2 SVGEGT. This CDR3 is built from 15 residues. CDR3 amino acids: CASRPYQGRNTEAFF. For the CDR3, the DNA is TGTGCCAGCAGACCATATCAGGGGCGAAACACTGAAGCTTTCTTT.

Ten or more counts support this clonotype. The chain is built from TRBV12-3 or TRBV12-4 and TRBJ2-7; D is perhaps TRBD1 or TRBD2 (5 bases each). The V end lost 4 bases, the J end lost 7 bases, and 14 bases lay between the germline ends. There are 13 residues in the CDR3. CDR3 bases: TGTGCCAGCAGTTGGGACCGGGCCCAGGAGCAGTACTTC. It codes for CASSWDRAQEQYF.

This clonotype was seen repeatedly, ten times or more. The chain employs TRBV20-1 and TRBJ2-1, with TRBD2 matching over 7 bases. The CDR3 consists of 14 residues. In germline, CDR1 is DFQATT, CDR2 SNEGSKA (reference sequence). Losses at the gene ends were 2 bases for V and 4 bases for J; bases not matched to a gene: 5. CDR3 nucleotides: TGCAGTGCTAGACGGACTAGTCGGTACAATGAGCAGTTCTTC. Translation: CSARRTSRYNEQFF.